This T cell receptor beta chain was identified in a study of technical replicates of blood from a handful of donors. The junction had 18 bases not matched to a gene; V was cut back by 1 base and J by 9 bases. In germline, CDR1 is LGHNA, CDR2 YNFKEQ. This CDR3 has 17 residues. Only in-frame clones appear in the TCRdb table, and some are missing; sequencing was by immunoSEQ multiplex PCR. The sample has 40,000 to 60,000 clones; approximately 90% are singletons. This chain uses TRBV4-2 with TRBJ2-7, with 7 positions matching TRBD2. The material sequenced was PBMCs. This receptor was obtained from a human donor in good health. Some clones in this sample may be carry-over from other donors' samples. CDR3 in DNA: TGTGCCAGCAGCCAAGGGGGGTGGGGCTCTAGCGGTCCGGGGCAGTACTTC. Its protein product is CASSQGGWGSSGPGQYF.